This T cell receptor (beta chain) appears in the sequencing data of a study of T cells in Graves' hyperthyroidism and ophthalmopathy. Notes on the study in general: Most expanded thyroid clonotypes above 0.001 also appeared in blood. Ophthalmopathy cases were set apart from stable hyperthyroidism by a 13 V-J model.

This clonotype has just a few counts. Its antigen is still unknown. Researchers amplified the TCR beta CDR3 regions from RNA transcripts. Primed by the HTBI set, a first-round RT-PCR was run on the TCR CDR3. TCRdb reprocessed the multiplex PCR reads via MiXCR and lists one record per CDR3 protein. The sample includes some 440,000 distinct CDR3 sequences, more than 15% of them seen just once. Absence of ophthalmopathy progression within 18 months defined stable Graves' hyperthyroidism. Diagnosis relied on clinical symptoms, serum thyroxine and TRAb, thyroid ultrasound and orbital computed tomography. CDR1 is DFQATT, CDR2 SNEGSKA, per germline (reference sequence). The CDR3 runs to 14 residues. V gave up 5 bases and J gave up 6 bases, with 19 bases separating them.

The specimen sequenced was blood. The sequence came from a woman younger than 30 with Graves' hyperthyroidism. The chain recombines TRBV20-1 with TRBJ2-5; D tentatively reads TRBD1 or TRBD2 (5 bases each). CDR3 bases: TGCAGTGCTCCCTCCGTCGAGGGGCTTCAGACCCAGTACTTC. As protein: CSAPSVEGLQTQYF.